Each of the 9 T cell receptor beta chains below was sequenced from the same sample in a study of T cells in women clearing cervical HPV infection. TCRdb's copy holds only in-frame clones and misses some; the assay was immunoSEQ multiplex PCR. Its clone listing holds 40,000 to 60,000 clones. What was sequenced was blood buffy coat. The receptors here all came from a woman aged 18 to 75 with a cervical HPV16 infection that either progressed to CIN3+ or cleared (not recorded which).

Comments on this clone: The sequenced fragment ends 3 residues before the CDR3 boundary, so the rest is inferred from the germline J gene. The genes are TRBV2 and TRBJ1-2, with unresolved D. The length of the CDR3 is 13 residues. Germline V CDR1 and CDR2: SNHLY, FYNNEI. The chain's CDR3 is CASRFLPPNDYTF. The CDR3 bases that were read are TGTGCCAGCAGGTTCTTGCCTCCTAACGAC.

This CDR3 is CASLMSADSPLFF. The CDR3 bases that were read are TGTGCCAGCCTGATGAGTGCGGATTCACCG. The rearrangement links TRBV2 to TRBJ2-2; no reliable D call. The read terminates 3 residues before the CDR3 end, so the remaining end is supplied by the germline J gene. Germline V gene lookup returns CDR1 SNHLY and CDR2 FYNNEI. The CDR3 contains 13 residues. The whole variable domain, remainder taken from reference TRBV2 and TRBJ2-2, is EPEVTQTPSHQVTQMGQEVILRCVPISNHLYFYWYRQILGQKVEFLVSFYNNEISEKSEIFDDQFSVERPDGSNFTLKIRSTKLEDSAMYFCASLMSADSPLFFGEGSRLTVL.

In regard to this clone: The sequenced fragment ends 3 residues before the CDR3 boundary, so the rest is inferred from the germline J gene. The chain has TRBV19 and TRBJ2-3; maybe TRBD2 (7 bases). CDR3 length: 15 residues. Germline V gene lookup returns CDR1 LNHDA and CDR2 SQIVND (reference sequence). The CDR3 here is CASRRIVGGEETQYF. Incomplete CDR3 DNA: TGTGCCAGTAGGCGAATTGTAGGGGGGGAAGAGACG. The full variable domain, rest sourced from reference TRBV19 and TRBJ2-3, is DGGITQSPKYLFRKEGQNVTLSCEQNLNHDAMYWYRQDPGQGLRLIYYSQIVNDFQKGDIAEGYSVSREKKESFPLTVTSAQKNPTAFYLCASRRIVGGEETQYFGPGTRLTVL.

Worth noting for this clone: With the read ending 3 residues before the CDR3 end, the germline J gene is used to fill in that end. The genes are TRBV6-1 and TRBJ2-6; a weak D match, TRBD1 (6 bases). The V gene lost 2 bases and the J gene lost 0 bases, with 8 bases spanning the gap. The length of the CDR3 is 16 residues. Germline assignment: CDR1 MNHNS and CDR2 SASEGT. CDR3 DNA (partial): TGTGCCAGCAGTGAAATCAGGGGCTCTGGGGCCAACGTC. It codes for CASSEIRGSGANV. The CDR3 reads in full as CASSEIRGSGANVLTF.

Of note for this clone: The CDR3 is cut off 3 residues early in the read; its end comes from the germline J gene. This chain links TRBV2 with TRBJ2-3; D is perhaps TRBD1 (5 bases). This CDR3 contains 14 residues. The germline V gene has CDR1 SNHLY and CDR2 FYNNEI. CDR3 sequence: CASMKDTRNQPQYF. The CDR3 DNA, read in part, is TGTGCCAGCATGAAGGACACCCGCAATCAGCCG.

Comments on this clone: The read halts 3 residues ahead of the CDR3 end, with the missing end drawn from the germline J gene. The chain couples TRBV7-9 to TRBJ1-1, with D perhaps matching TRBD1 (5 bases). V lost 6 bases, J lost 6 bases, and 17 bases lay in between. Germline-derived CDR1 and CDR2 are SEHNR and FQNEAQ (reference sequence). This CDR3 comprises 14 residues. The CDR3 here is CASRDSGILAEAFF. The sequenced CDR3 bases are TGTGCCAGCAGGGATTCAGGGATCTTGGCTGAA. Filled out from reference TRBV7-9 and TRBJ1-1, the complete variable domain reads DTGVSQNPRHKITKRGQNVTFRCDPISEHNRLYWYRQTLGQGPEFLTYFQNEAQLEKSRLLSDRFSAERPKGSFSTLEIQRTEQGDSAMYLCASRDSGILAEAFFGQGTRLTVV.

Comments on this clone: The sequence runs out 3 residues before the end of the CDR3; the remainder is reconstructed from the germline J gene. The rearrangement joins TRBV2 to TRBJ2-3; D is perhaps TRBD1 or TRBD2 (5 bases each). From germline, CDR1 is SNHLY and CDR2 FYNNEI. The CDR3 spans 14 residues. This chain's CDR3 is CASRRGAPNQPQYF. The covered CDR3 bases are TGTGCCAGCAGACGAGGGGCCCCCAATCAGCCG. Variable domain in full (rest from reference TRBV2 and TRBJ2-3): EPEVTQTPSHQVTQMGQEVILRCVPISNHLYFYWYRQILGQKVEFLVSFYNNEISEKSEIFDDQFSVERPDGSNFTLKIRSTKLEDSAMYFCASRRGAPNQPQYFGPGTRLTVL.

A remark on this clone: The observed sequence ends 3 residues before the CDR3 terminus, with the missing tail filled in from the germline J gene. The chain employs TRBV13 and TRBJ1-1; 8 bases match TRBD1. Germline V gene lookup returns CDR1 PRHDT and CDR2 FYEKMQ (reference sequence). The ends lost 7 bases at V and 7 bases at J; junction bases unmatched: 5. CDR3 length equals 12 residues. The sequenced CDR3 bases are TGTGCCAGCAATCAGGGGGCGGGTGAA. This sequence encodes CASNQGAGE. The entire CDR3 protein is CASNQGAGEAFF.

The part of the CDR3 DNA that was read is TGTGCCAGCAGGCCCGGGACAGACTATTCT. Translating gives CASRPGTDYS. From start to end, the CDR3 is CASRPGTDYSQYF. This chain uses TRBV6-2 or TRBV6-3 with TRBJ2-4; 7 positions agree with TRBD1. The read ends 3 residues shy of where the CDR3 ends; the end is completed using the germline J gene. This CDR3 region has 13 residues. Germline CDR1 and CDR2: MNHEY and SVGEGT.